Following are 19 T cell receptor beta chains from one sample sequenced in a study of vaccination and CD4 T cells after COVID-19. Treatment denoted: roughly 10-day PBMC culture with coronavirus spike peptide pools or control peptides (ViraFEST assay). An Oncomine TCR Beta short-read assay was used to sequence the DNA from cultured CD4+ T cells. TCRdb independently ran MiXCR on the PCR reads; one entry per CDR3 protein. The sample comprises 15,000 to 20,000 distinct CDR3 sequences, 45% to 60% of which are singletons, and approximately 7.9% rests with the top ten. Their antigens remain unidentified. The sample consisted of CD4+ T cells from blood, cultured in vitro. The receptor set was obtained from a human donor who had recovered from COVID-19.

This clonotype was counted only a few times. The J gene is TRBJ2-7, the V gene TRBV7-9; D unclear. Trimming removed 3 bases from V and 6 bases from J, with 12 bases in between. The CDR3 is 13 amino acids. The germline CDR1 and CDR2 sequences are SEHNR and FQNEAQ (reference sequence). CDR3 DNA: TGTGCCAGCAGCTTTACTCGGGTCGGCGAGCAGTACTTC. Encoded protein: CASSFTRVGEQYF.

The V call is TRBV14, the J call TRBJ1-3; no firm D call. The ends were cut back, 3 bases at V and 0 bases at J, with 6 bases in the middle. CDR3 length: 14 amino acids. Germline V gene sequence: CDR1 SGHDN, CDR2 FVKESK. The CDR3 region is CASSQSRSGNTIYF. The CDR3 DNA is TGTGCCAGCAGCCAGAGTCGCTCTGGAAACACCATATATTTT.

The chain links TRBV7-9 to TRBJ1-2; D not certain. V lost 5 bases and J 4 bases, leaving 20 bases between the germline ends. This CDR3 is built from 16 residues. From germline, CDR1 is SEHNR and CDR2 FQNEAQ (reference sequence). The CDR3 loop reads CASSLPAQDGSYGYTF. In DNA, the CDR3 is TGTGCCAGCAGCCTACCCGCCCAGGACGGCTCCTATGGCTACACCTTC.

Only a few counts were recorded for this clonotype. The chain employs TRBV7-2 and TRBJ1-1; the D gene is possibly TRBD1 (5 bases). The CDR3 consists of 14 residues. The germline CDR1 and CDR2 sequences are SGHTA and FQGNSA. Trimming took off 4 bases at V and 7 bases at J, with 16 bases between the two ends. The CDR3 reads CASSSSGTEREAFF. In nucleotides, the CDR3 is TGTGCCAGCAGCTCGTCCGGGACCGAACGTGAAGCTTTCTTT.

The chain carries TRBV19 and TRBJ2-7; a weak D match, TRBD2 (6 bases). Germline V lookup: CDR1 LNHDA, CDR2 SQIVND (reference sequence). V was trimmed by 6 bases and J by 7 bases, leaving 16 bases between them. CDR3 size: 13 residues. The CDR3, as DNA: TGTGCCAGTAGCGGTCGGAGGGGTTGGGAGCAGTACTTC. It yields the protein CASSGRRGWEQYF.

The chain uses TRBV7-2 and TRBJ1-1; D is uncertain. Trimming pared 5 bases from V and 0 bases from J, leaving 13 bases between. Germline CDR1 reads SGHTA; CDR2 reads FQGNSA. CDR3 size: 15 residues. The CDR3 here is CASSILRGLNTEAFF. Here the CDR3 DNA reads TGTGCCAGCAGCATCCTCAGAGGGCTGAACACTGAAGCTTTCTTT. The variable domain in full, completed from reference TRBV7-2 and TRBJ1-1, reads GAGVSQSPSNKVTEKGKDVELRCDPISGHTALYWYRQSLGQGLEFLIYFQGNSAPDKSGLPSDRFSAERTGGSVSTLTIQRTQQEDSAVYLCASSILRGLNTEAFFGQGTRLTVV.

This clonotype was seen only once. The rearrangement links TRBV7-2 to TRBJ2-7, with no clear D. CDR3 length: 12 amino acids. V gave up 3 bases and J gave up 6 bases, with 9 bases separating them. Looked up from germline, CDR1 is SGHTA and CDR2 is FQGNSA. The CDR3, as DNA: TGTGCCAGCAGCTTGAGAGGTTCCGAGCAGTACTTC. Translating it yields CASSLRGSEQYF.

V gene TRBV7-9 combines with J gene TRBJ2-1; D could derive from TRBD1 or TRBD2 (5 bases each). This CDR3 has 17 residues. V was shortened by 6 bases and J by 8 bases, with 26 bases between the two germline ends. Germline V gene lookup returns CDR1 SEHNR and CDR2 FQNEAQ (reference sequence). The chain's CDR3 is CASRSRPGPPLGHEQFF. In DNA form, the CDR3 reads TGTGCCAGCAGATCTCGCCCGGGGCCTCCGCTGGGCCATGAGCAGTTCTTC. Full variable domain (outside the CDR3, taken from reference TRBV7-9 and TRBJ2-1): DTGVSQNPRHKITKRGQNVTFRCDPISEHNRLYWYRQTLGQGPEFLTYFQNEAQLEKSRLLSDRFSAERPKGSFSTLEIQRTEQGDSAMYLCASRSRPGPPLGHEQFFGPGTRLTVL.

This rearrangement joins TRBV5-1 to TRBJ1-1, with a tentative D call TRBD1 (5 bases). The CDR3 is 16 amino acids. Germline V gene sequence: CDR1 SGHRS, CDR2 YFSETQ. V lost 5 bases and J lost 9, with 26 bases in between. The CDR3 spells CASRDTPTGPGGKAFF. In DNA form, the CDR3 reads TGCGCCAGCAGGGACACGCCTACGGGGCCAGGAGGGAAAGCTTTCTTT.

This sequence joins TRBV20-1 and TRBJ1-1; D is unresolved. The V and J ends lost 2 bases and 2 bases respectively, with 9 bases between them. The CDR3 runs to 13 residues. Germline V lookup: CDR1 DFQATT, CDR2 SNEGSKA (reference sequence). CDR3 loop: CSARPDENTEAFF. For the CDR3, the DNA is TGCAGTGCTAGACCCGACGAAAACACTGAAGCTTTCTTT.

This chain uses TRBV9 with TRBJ2-7; no definite D call. V lost 0 bases, J lost 4 bases, and 8 bases lay in between. This CDR3 is built from 13 residues. From germline, CDR1 is SGDLS and CDR2 YYNGEE. The CDR3 nucleotides are TGTGCCAGCAGCGTAGAAGTGGGATACGAGCAGTACTTC. The encoded protein is CASSVEVGYEQYF.

The chain carries TRBV19 and TRBJ2-7; D remains ambiguous. The CDR3 has 13 residues. CDR1 LNHDA and CDR2 SQIVND come from the germline V gene (reference sequence). V was cut by 3 bases and J by 6 bases, with 12 bases left in between. Here the CDR3 reads CASSMQDSGEQYF. The CDR3 nucleotides read TGTGCCAGTAGTATGCAGGATTCGGGCGAGCAGTACTTC.

The chain uses TRBV6-1 and TRBJ1-1; tentative D call: TRBD1 (6 bases). Trimming left V 6 bases short and J 1 base short, with 12 bases between. Germline V gene sequence: CDR1 MNHNS, CDR2 SASEGT. This CDR3 has 14 residues. Here the CDR3 reads CASSSEQGNTEAFF. CDR3 sequence (DNA): TGTGCCAGCAGCTCTGAACAGGGGAACACTGAAGCTTTCTTT.

DNA of the CDR3: TGCAGTGCTAGCTCACGGATTAGCAATCAGCCCCAGCATTTT. Translating gives CSASSRISNQPQHF. The chain is built from TRBV20-1 and TRBJ1-5, with D uncertain. CDR3 length equals 14 residues. V was clipped by 3 bases and J by 0 bases, with 9 bases between them. Germline values: CDR1 DFQATT, CDR2 SNEGSKA (reference sequence).

This clonotype was picked up a small number of times. The rearrangement uses TRBV20-1 and TRBJ1-5; D unclear. CDR3 length: 15 residues. Germline V CDR1 and CDR2: DFQATT, SNEGSKA (reference sequence). V dropped 0 bases and J dropped 5 bases, with 14 bases sitting between them. Here the CDR3 DNA reads TGCAGTGCTAGAGATGGGCCGGCTAGGGATCAGCCCCAGCATTTT. As protein: CSARDGPARDQPQHF.

The rearrangement uses TRBV19 and TRBJ1-5; perhaps TRBD1 as D (6 bases). V was cut by 5 bases and J by 3 bases, with 14 bases left in between. CDR3 length equals 15 residues. Germline lookup yields CDR1 LNHDA and CDR2 SQIVND (reference sequence). CDR3 sequence (DNA): TGTGCCAGTAGTCCACAACAGGGTACCAATCAGCCCCAGCATTTT. It translates to CASSPQQGTNQPQHF.

This chain uses TRBV27 with TRBJ1-6; a weak D match, TRBD1 (6 bases). Germline V lookup: CDR1 MNHEY, CDR2 SMNVEV (reference sequence). The CDR3 has 17 residues. Trimming took off 2 bases at V and 0 bases at J, with 11 bases between the two ends. CDR3 coding DNA: TGTGCCAGCAGTTTAGAAGGGGGGAGCTCCTATAATTCACCCCTCCACTTT. Translating it yields CASSLEGGSSYNSPLHF.

The rearrangement links TRBV24-1 to TRBJ1-5; D perhaps matches TRBD1 (6 bases). Between the trimmed V and J ends, which lost 5 bases and 4 bases, there was a span of 8 bases. This CDR3 contains 13 residues. Germline V gene lookup returns CDR1 KGHDR and CDR2 SFDVKD. CDR3 amino acids: CATSGGGNQPQHF. CDR3 sequence (DNA): TGTGCCACCAGTGGAGGGGGGAATCAGCCCCAGCATTTT.

The J gene is TRBJ2-7, the V gene TRBV6-4, with D possibly being TRBD1 (5 bases). The CDR3 loop spans 12 amino acids. V lost 7 bases, J lost 6 bases, and 13 bases lay in between. The germline V gene encodes CDR1 MRHNA and CDR2 SNTAGT. CDR3 coding DNA: TGTGCCAGCAATATTCAGGGATGCGAGCAGTACTTC. Translated: CASNIQGCEQYF.